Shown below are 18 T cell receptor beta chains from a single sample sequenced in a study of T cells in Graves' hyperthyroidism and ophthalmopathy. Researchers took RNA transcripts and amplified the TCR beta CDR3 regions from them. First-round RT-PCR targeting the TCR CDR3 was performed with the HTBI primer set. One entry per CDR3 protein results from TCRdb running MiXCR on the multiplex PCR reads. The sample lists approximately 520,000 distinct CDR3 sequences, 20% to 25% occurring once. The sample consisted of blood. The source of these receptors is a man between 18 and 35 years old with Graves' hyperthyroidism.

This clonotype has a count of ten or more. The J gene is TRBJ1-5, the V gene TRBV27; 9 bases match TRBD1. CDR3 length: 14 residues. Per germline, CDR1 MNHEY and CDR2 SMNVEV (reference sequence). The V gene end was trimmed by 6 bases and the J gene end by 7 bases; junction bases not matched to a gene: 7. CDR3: CASSRTGVWQPQHF. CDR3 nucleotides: TGTGCCAGCAGCCGGACAGGGGTTTGGCAGCCCCAGCATTTT.

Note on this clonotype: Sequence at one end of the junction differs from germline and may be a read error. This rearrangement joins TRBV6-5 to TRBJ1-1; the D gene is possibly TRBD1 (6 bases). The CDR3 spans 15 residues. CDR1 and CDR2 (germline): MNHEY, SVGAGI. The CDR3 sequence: CASSYWVGGDTEASF. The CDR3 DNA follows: TGTGCCAGCAGTTACTGGGTAGGGGGGGACACTGAAGCTTCCTTT.

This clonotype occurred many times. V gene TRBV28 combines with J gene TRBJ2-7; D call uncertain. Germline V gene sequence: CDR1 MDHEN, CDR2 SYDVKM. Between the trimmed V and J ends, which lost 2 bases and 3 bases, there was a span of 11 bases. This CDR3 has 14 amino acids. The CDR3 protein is CASSLKEDFYEQYF. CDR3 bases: TGTGCCAGCAGTTTAAAGGAAGACTTCTACGAGCAGTACTTC.

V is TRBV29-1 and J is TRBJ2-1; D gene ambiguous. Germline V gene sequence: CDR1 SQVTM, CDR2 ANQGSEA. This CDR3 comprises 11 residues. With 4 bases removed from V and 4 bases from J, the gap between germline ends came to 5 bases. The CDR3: CSVVWYNEQFF. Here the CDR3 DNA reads TGCAGCGTTGTATGGTACAATGAGCAGTTCTTC.

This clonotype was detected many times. CDR3 protein: CASSLDGSTYEQYF. CDR3 nucleotides: TGCGCCAGCAGCTTGGATGGCAGTACCTACGAGCAGTACTTC. The V call is TRBV5-1, the J call TRBJ2-7, with D uncertain. Between the trimmed V and J ends, which lost 0 bases and 2 bases, there was a span of 9 bases. The CDR3 is 14 amino acids. The germline V gene encodes CDR1 SGHRS and CDR2 YFSETQ.

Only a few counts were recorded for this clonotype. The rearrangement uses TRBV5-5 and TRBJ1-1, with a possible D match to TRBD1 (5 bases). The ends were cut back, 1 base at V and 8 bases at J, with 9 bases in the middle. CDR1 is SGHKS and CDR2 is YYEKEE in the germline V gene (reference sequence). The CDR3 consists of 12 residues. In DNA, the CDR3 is TGTGCCAGCAGCTTGTTGGGGGTGGAAGCTTTCTTT. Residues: CASSLLGVEAFF.

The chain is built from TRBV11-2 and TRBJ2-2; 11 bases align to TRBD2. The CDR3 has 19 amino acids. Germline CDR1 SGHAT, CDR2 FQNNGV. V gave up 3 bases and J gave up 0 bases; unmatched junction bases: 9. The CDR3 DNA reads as TGTGCCAGCAGCTTTTTAGCGGGAGGGCCCGGAGCGAACACCGGGGAGCTGTTTTTT. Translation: CASSFLAGGPGANTGELFF.

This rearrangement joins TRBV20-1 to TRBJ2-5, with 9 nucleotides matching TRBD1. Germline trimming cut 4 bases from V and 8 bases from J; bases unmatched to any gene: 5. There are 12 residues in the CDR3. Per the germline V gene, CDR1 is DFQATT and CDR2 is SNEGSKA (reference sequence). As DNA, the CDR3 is TGCAGTGCTACCCGGGACAGGGTCACCCAGTACTTC. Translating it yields CSATRDRVTQYF.

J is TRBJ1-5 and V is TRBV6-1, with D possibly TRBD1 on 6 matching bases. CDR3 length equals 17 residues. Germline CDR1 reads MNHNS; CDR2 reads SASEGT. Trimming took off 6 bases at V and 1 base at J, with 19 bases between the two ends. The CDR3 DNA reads TGTGCCAGCAGCGTTGACAGGATTAAAGGGAGCAATCAGCCCCAGCATTTT. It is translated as CASSVDRIKGSNQPQHF.

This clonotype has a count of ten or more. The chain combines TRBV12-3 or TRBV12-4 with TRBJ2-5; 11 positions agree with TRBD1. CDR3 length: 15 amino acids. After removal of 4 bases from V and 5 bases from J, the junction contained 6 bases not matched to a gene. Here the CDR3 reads CASSSRTGGRETQYF. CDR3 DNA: TGTGCCAGCAGTTCCCGGACAGGGGGCCGGGAGACCCAGTACTTC.

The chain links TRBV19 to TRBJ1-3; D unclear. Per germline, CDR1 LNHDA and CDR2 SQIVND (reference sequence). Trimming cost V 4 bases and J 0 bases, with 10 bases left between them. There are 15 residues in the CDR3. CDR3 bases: TGTGCCAGTAGTACAGGACGGATCTCTGGAAACACCATATATTTT. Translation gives CASSTGRISGNTIYF.

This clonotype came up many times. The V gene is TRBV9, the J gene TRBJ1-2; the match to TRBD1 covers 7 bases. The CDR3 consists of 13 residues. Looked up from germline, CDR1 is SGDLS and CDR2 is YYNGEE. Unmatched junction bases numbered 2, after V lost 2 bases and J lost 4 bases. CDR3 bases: TGTGCCAGCAGCGTGGGACAGAGCTATGGCTACACCTTC. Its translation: CASSVGQSYGYTF.

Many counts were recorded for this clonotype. The CDR3 DNA sequence: TGTGCCAGCAGTTCCTGGACAGGGGAACATCAGCCCCAGCATTTT. Its protein is CASSSWTGEHQPQHF. V gene TRBV28 combines with J gene TRBJ1-5; 9 bases line up with TRBD1. J gave up 5 bases and V 4 bases, and 6 bases lay outside the gene matches. The CDR3 extends over 15 amino acids. Per germline, CDR1 MDHEN and CDR2 SYDVKM.

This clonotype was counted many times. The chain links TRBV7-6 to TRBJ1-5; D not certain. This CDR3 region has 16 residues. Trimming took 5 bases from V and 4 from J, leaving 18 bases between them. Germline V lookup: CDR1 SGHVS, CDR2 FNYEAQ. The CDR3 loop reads CASSPGSRWTNQPQHF. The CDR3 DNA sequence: TGTGCCAGCAGCCCCGGGTCCCGTTGGACTAATCAGCCCCAGCATTTT.

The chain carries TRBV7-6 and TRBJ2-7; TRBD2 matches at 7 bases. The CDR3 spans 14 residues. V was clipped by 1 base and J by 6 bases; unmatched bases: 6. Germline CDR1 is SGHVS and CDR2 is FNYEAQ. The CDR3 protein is CASSLGGTGGEQYF. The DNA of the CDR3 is TGTGCCAGCAGCTTAGGTGGAACGGGAGGCGAGCAGTACTTC.

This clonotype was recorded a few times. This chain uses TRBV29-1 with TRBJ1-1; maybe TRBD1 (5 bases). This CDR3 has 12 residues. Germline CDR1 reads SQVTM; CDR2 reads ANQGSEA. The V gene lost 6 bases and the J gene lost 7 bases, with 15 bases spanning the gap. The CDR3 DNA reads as TGCAGCGTCGGGAGCGGGGGGGTTGAAGCTTTCTTT. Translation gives CSVGSGGVEAFF.

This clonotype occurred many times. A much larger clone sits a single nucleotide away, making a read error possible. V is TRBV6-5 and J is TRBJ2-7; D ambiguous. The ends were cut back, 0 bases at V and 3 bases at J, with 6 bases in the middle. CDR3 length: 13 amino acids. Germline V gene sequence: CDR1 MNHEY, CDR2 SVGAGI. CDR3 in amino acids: CASSYSSDYEQYF. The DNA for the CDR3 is TGTGCCAGCAGTTACTCGTCGGACTACGAGCAGTACTTC.

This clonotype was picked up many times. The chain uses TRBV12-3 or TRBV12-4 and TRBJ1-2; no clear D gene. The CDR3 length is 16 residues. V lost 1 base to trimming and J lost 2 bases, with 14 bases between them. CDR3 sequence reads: CASSLGGIGSNYGYTF. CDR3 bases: TGTGCCAGCAGTTTAGGAGGTATCGGGTCAAACTATGGCTACACCTTC.